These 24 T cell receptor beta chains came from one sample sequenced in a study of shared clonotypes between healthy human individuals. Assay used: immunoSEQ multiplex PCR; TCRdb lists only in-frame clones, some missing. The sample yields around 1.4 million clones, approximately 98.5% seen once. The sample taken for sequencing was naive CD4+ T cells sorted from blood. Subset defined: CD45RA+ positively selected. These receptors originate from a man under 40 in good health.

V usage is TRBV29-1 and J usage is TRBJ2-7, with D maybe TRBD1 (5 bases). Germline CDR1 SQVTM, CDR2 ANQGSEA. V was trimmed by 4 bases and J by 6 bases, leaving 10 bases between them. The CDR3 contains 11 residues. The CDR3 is CSVATGSEQYF. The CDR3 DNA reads TGCAGCGTTGCCACAGGTAGCGAGCAGTACTTC.

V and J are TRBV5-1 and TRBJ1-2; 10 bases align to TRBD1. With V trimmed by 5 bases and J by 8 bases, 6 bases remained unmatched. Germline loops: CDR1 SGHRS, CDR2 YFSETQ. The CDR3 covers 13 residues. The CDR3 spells CASRTGGAEGYTF. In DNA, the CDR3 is TGCGCCAGCAGGACAGGGGGCGCAGAGGGCTACACCTTC.

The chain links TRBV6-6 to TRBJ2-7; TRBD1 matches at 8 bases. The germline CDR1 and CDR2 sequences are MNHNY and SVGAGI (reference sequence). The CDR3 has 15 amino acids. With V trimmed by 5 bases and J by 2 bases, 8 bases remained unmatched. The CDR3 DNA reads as TGTGCCAGCAGTATCGTTGGGACAGGCCCCTACGAGCAGTACTTC. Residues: CASSIVGTGPYEQYF.

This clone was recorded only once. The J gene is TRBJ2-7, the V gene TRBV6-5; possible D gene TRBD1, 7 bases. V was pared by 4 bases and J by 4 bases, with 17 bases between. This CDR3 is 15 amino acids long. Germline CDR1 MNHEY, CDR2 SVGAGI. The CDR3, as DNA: TGTGCCAGCAGTTCCCTGACAGGGAGGTTGTACGAGCAGTACTTC. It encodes CASSSLTGRLYEQYF.

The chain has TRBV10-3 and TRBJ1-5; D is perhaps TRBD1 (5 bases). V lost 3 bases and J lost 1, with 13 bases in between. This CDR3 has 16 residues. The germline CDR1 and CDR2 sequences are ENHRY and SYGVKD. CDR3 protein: CAISDQGSGSNQPQHF. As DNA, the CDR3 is TGTGCCATCAGTGATCAGGGTTCCGGGAGCAATCAGCCCCAGCATTTT.

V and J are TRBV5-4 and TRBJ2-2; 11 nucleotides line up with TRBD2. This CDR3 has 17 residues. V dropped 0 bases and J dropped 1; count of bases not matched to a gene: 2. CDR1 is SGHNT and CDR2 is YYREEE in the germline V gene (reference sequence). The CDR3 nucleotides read TGTGCCAGCAGCTTGGGACTAGCGGGGCTGAACACCGGGGAGCTGTTTTTT. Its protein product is CASSLGLAGLNTGELFF. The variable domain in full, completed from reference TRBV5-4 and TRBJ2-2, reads ETGVTQSPTHLIKTRGQQVTLRCSSQSGHNTVSWYQQALGQGPQFIFQYYREEENGRGNFPPRFSGLQFPNYSSELNVNALELDDSALYLCASSLGLAGLNTGELFFGEGSRLTVL.

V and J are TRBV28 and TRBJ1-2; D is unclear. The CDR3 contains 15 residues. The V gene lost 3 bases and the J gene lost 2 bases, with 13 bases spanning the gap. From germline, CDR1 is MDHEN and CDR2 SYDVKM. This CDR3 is CASSFPLGRNYGYTF. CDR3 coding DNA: TGTGCCAGCAGTTTTCCCCTTGGCAGGAACTATGGCTACACCTTC.

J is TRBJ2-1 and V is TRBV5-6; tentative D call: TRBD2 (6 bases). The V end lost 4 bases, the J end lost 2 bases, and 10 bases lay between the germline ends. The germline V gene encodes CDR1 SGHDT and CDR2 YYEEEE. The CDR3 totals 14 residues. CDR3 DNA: TGTGCCAGCAGCCTGACTAGAGCCTACAATGAGCAGTTCTTC. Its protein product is CASSLTRAYNEQFF.

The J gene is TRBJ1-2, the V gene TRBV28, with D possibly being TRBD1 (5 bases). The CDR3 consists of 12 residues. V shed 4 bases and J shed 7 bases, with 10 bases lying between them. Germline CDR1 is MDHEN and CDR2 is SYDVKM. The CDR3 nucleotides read TGTGCCAGCAGTTCAGGGTTTTTTGGCTACACCTTC. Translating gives CASSSGFFGYTF.

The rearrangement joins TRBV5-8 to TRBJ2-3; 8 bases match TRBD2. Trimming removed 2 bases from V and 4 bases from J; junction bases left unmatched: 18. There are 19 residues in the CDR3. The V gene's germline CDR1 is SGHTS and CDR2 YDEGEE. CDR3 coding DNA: TGTGCCAGCAGCTTAACGGGTTTTTCCGGGACTAGGTTTTCAGATACGCAGTATTTT. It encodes CASSLTGFSGTRFSDTQYF.

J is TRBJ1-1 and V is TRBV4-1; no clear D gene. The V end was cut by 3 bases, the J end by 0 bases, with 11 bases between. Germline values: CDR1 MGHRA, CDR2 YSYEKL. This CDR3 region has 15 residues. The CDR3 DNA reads TGCGCCAGCAGCCAGCTTCGGGGATTGAACACTGAAGCTTTCTTT. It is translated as CASSQLRGLNTEAFF.

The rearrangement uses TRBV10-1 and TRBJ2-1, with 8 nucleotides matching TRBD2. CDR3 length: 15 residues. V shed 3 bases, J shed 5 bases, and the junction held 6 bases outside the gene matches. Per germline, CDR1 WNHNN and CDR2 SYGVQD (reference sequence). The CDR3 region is CASSEPGLGDNEQFF. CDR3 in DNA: TGCGCCAGCAGTGAACCGGGACTAGGGGACAATGAGCAGTTCTTC.

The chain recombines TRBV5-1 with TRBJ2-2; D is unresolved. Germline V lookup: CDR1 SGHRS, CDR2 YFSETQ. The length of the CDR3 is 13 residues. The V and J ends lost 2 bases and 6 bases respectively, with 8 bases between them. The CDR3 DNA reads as TGCGCCAGCAGCTTAACGGCGTCCGGGGAGCTGTTTTTT. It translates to CASSLTASGELFF.

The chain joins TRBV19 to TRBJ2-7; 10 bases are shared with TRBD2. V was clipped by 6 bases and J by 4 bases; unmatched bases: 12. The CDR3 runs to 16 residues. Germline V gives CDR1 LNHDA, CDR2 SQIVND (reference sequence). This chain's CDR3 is CASSPAGTSDRYEQYF. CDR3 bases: TGTGCCAGTAGCCCAGCGGGGACTAGCGATAGATACGAGCAGTACTTC.

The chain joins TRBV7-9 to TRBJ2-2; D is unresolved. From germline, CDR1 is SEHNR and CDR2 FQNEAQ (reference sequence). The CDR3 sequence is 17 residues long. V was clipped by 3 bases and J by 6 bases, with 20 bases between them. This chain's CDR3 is CASSFRKGFGTPGELFF. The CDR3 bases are TGTGCCAGCAGCTTCAGGAAAGGCTTCGGAACGCCCGGGGAGCTGTTTTTT.

The CDR3 DNA reads as TGTGCCAGCAGTGACGTAATCCTCAATCAGCCCCAGCATTTT. Amino acid sequence: CASSDVILNQPQHF. The chain joins TRBV2 to TRBJ1-5; unclear D gene. V shed 3 bases and J shed 3 bases, with 9 bases lying between them. Germline loops: CDR1 SNHLY, CDR2 FYNNEI. The CDR3 covers 14 residues. Drawing the rest from reference TRBV2 and TRBJ1-5, the complete variable domain is EPEVTQTPSHQVTQMGQEVILRCVPISNHLYFYWYRQILGQKVEFLVSFYNNEISEKSEIFDDQFSVERPDGSNFTLKIRSTKLEDSAMYFCASSDVILNQPQHFGDGTRLSIL.

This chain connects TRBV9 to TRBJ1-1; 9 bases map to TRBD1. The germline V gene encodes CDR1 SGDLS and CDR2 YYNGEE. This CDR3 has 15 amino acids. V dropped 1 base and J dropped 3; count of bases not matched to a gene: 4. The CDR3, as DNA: TGTGCCAGCAGCGTATCGGGACAGGGATACACTGAAGCTTTCTTT. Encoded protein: CASSVSGQGYTEAFF.

The CDR3 DNA follows: TGTGCCAGCAGCGTATCGGGGGCGGAGGATCAGCCCCAGCATTTT. Its protein is CASSVSGAEDQPQHF. The genes are TRBV9 and TRBJ1-5; maybe TRBD1 (6 bases). The CDR3 has 15 amino acids. Trimming pared 1 base from V and 5 bases from J, leaving 13 bases between. Germline assignment: CDR1 SGDLS and CDR2 YYNGEE.

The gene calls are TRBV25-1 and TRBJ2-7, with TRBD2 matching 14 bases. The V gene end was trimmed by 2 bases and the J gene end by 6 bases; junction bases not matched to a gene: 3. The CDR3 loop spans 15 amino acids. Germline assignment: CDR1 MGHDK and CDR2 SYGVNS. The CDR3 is CASSEAGTSGSEQYF. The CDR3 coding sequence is TGTGCCAGCAGTGAAGCCGGGACTAGCGGGAGCGAGCAGTACTTC.

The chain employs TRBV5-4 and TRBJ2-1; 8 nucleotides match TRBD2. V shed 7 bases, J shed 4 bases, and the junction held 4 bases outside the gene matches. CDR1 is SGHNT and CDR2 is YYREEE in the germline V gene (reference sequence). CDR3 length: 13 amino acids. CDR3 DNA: TGTGCCAGCCTCGGGAGGGGGTACAATGAGCAGTTCTTC. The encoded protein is CASLGRGYNEQFF.

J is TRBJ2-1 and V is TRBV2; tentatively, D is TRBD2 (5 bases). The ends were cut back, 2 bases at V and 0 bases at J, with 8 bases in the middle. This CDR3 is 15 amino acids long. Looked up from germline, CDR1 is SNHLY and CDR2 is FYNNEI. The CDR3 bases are TGTGCCAGCAGTGAAATAGCGATCTCCTACAATGAGCAGTTCTTC. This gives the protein CASSEIAISYNEQFF.

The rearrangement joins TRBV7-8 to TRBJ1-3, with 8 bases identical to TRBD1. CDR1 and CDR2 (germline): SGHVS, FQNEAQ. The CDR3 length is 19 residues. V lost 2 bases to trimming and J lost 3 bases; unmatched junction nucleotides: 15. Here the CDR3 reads CASSLPQGETGQDGNTIYF. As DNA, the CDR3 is TGTGCCAGCAGCTTACCTCAAGGGGAAACGGGACAGGATGGAAACACCATATATTTT.

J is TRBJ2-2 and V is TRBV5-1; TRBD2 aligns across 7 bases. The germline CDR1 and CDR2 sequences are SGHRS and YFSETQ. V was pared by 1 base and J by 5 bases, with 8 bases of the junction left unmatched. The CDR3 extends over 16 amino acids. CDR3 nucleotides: TGCGCCAGCAGCTTGCTGGCGGGAGAAGGTACCGGGGAGCTGTTTTTT. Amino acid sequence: CASSLLAGEGTGELFF.

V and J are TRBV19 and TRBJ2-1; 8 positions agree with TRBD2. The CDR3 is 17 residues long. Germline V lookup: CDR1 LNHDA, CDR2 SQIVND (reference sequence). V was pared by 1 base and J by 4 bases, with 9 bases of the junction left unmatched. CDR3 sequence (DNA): TGTGCCAGTAGTATAGGCGGGAGGTGGCCCCAGTACAATGAGCAGTTCTTC. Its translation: CASSIGGRWPQYNEQFF.